A single sample gave rise to the 32 T cell receptor beta chains below, sequenced in a study of early stage breast cancer tumors (dated by TCRdb to about 2017). Receptors were amplified or captured by the immunoSEQ multiplex PCR assay. The table was pulled from immuneACCESS by TCRdb, which kept in-frame rearrangements only. Such tables lose some clones; where checked, under half of the loss comes from unresolved V genes, and the rest has no known cause. This sample has roughly 49,000 clones in its table, and more than 70% of those were observed once. The ten largest clones add up to around 3.4% of the sample. Sequenced material: blood. These TCRs come from a person aged 35 to 50 with breast cancer.

The chain has TRBV5-1 and TRBJ2-1; 8 bases fit TRBD2. This CDR3 is built from 15 residues. In germline, CDR1 is SGHRS, CDR2 YFSETQ. V gave up 3 bases and J gave up 4 bases; unmatched junction bases: 6. CDR3 in DNA: TGCGCCAGCAGCTCCGGGACTAGGGCTTACAATGAGCAGTTCTTC. Translated, it gives CASSSGTRAYNEQFF.

The chain couples TRBV7-9 to TRBJ2-3; 9 bases align to TRBD2. The CDR3 covers 19 residues. Germline trimming cut 5 bases from V and 0 bases from J; bases unmatched to any gene: 15. Germline loops: CDR1 SEHNR, CDR2 FQNEAQ (reference sequence). The DNA for the CDR3 is TGTGCCAGCAGCCCAGCCCCCCGACTAGCGGACCCTAGCACAGATACGCAGTATTTT. It specifies CASSPAPRLADPSTDTQYF. Using reference TRBV7-9 and TRBJ2-3 for the parts outside the CDR3, the full variable domain is DTGVSQNPRHKITKRGQNVTFRCDPISEHNRLYWYRQTLGQGPEFLTYFQNEAQLEKSRLLSDRFSAERPKGSFSTLEIQRTEQGDSAMYLCASSPAPRLADPSTDTQYFGPGTRLTVL.

The CDR3 reads CASSLNGGSYEQYF. The CDR3 bases are TGCGCCAGCAGCTTAAATGGTGGCTCCTACGAGCAGTACTTC. V is TRBV5-1 and J is TRBJ2-7; D is unclear. The CDR3 consists of 14 residues. The V end lost 2 bases, the J end lost 0 bases, and 9 bases lay between the germline ends. Germline V lookup: CDR1 SGHRS, CDR2 YFSETQ.

The V call is TRBV11-3, the J call TRBJ2-7; D possibly corresponds to TRBD1 (6 bases). The V and J ends lost 6 bases and 2 bases respectively, with 14 bases between them. The germline CDR1 and CDR2 sequences are SGHNT and YENEEA. The CDR3 contains 14 residues. The chain's CDR3 is CASRSRDIPYEQYF. CDR3 nucleotide sequence: TGTGCCAGCAGATCACGGGACATCCCCTACGAGCAGTACTTC.

DNA for the CDR3: TGTGCCAGCAGCTTCAGGACTAGCGGGAGTCCGGCGCAGTATTTT. Translation gives CASSFRTSGSPAQYF. The chain links TRBV5-4 to TRBJ2-3; 13 bases fit TRBD2. Germline lookup yields CDR1 SGHNT and CDR2 YYREEE (reference sequence). The CDR3 extends over 15 amino acids. The V and J ends lost 2 bases and 10 bases, in that order; junction bases with no gene match: 7. The entire variable domain, with the rest obtained from reference TRBV5-4 and TRBJ2-3, is as follows: ETGVTQSPTHLIKTRGQQVTLRCSSQSGHNTVSWYQQALGQGPQFIFQYYREEENGRGNFPPRFSGLQFPNYSSELNVNALELDDSALYLCASSFRTSGSPAQYFGPGTRLTVL.

This sequence joins TRBV11-2 and TRBJ2-3; 8 nucleotides align to TRBD1. Losses at the gene ends were 5 bases for V and 5 bases for J; bases not matched to a gene: 9. CDR1 and CDR2 (germline): SGHAT, FQNNGV. CDR3 length: 15 residues. The CDR3 protein is CASSPRDRLGDTQYF. In nucleotides, the CDR3 is TGTGCCAGCAGCCCGCGGGACAGGTTGGGAGATACGCAGTATTTT.

This clone was seen once. The chain has TRBV7-2 and TRBJ2-4; D uncertain. Per the germline V gene, CDR1 is SGHTA and CDR2 is FQGNSA. The CDR3 is 13 amino acids. Trimming cost V 5 bases and J 5 bases, with 10 bases left between them. CDR3 sequence (DNA): TGTGCCAGCAGCCTCGGACGTCAAAACATTCAGTACTTC. This sequence encodes CASSLGRQNIQYF. The variable domain in full, completed from reference TRBV7-2 and TRBJ2-4, reads GAGVSQSPSNKVTEKGKDVELRCDPISGHTALYWYRQSLGQGLEFLIYFQGNSAPDKSGLPSDRFSAERTGGSVSTLTIQRTQQEDSAVYLCASSLGRQNIQYFGAGTRLSVL.

The chain joins TRBV10-1 to TRBJ2-5, with TRBD2 matching over 9 bases. CDR1 is WNHNN, CDR2 SYGVQD, per germline (reference sequence). CDR3 length: 16 amino acids. V was clipped by 4 bases and J by 0 bases; unmatched bases: 6. The CDR3 sequence: CASSAGLAGDQETQYF. CDR3 sequence (DNA): TGCGCCAGCAGTGCAGGGTTAGCGGGAGACCAAGAGACCCAGTACTTC.

The gene calls are TRBV27 and TRBJ1-1; 9 positions agree with TRBD1. In germline, CDR1 is MNHEY, CDR2 SMNVEV (reference sequence). V lost 8 bases to trimming and J lost 2 bases; unmatched junction nucleotides: 3. CDR3 length: 13 amino acids. CDR3 amino acids: CASGGQGNTEAFF. The CDR3 nucleotides are TGTGCCAGCGGGGGACAGGGAAACACTGAAGCTTTCTTT.

This chain links TRBV11-2 with TRBJ2-7, with D possibly TRBD1 on 6 matching bases. The V end lost 5 bases, the J end lost 6 bases, and 14 bases lay between the germline ends. This CDR3 has 13 amino acids. Germline V CDR1 and CDR2: SGHAT, FQNNGV. The CDR3 reads CASSVLKGVEQYF. The CDR3 bases are TGTGCCAGCAGCGTACTAAAGGGGGTCGAGCAGTACTTC.

The chain carries TRBV19 and TRBJ2-1; 9 bases are a match to TRBD1. Trimming at V came to 5 bases and at J to 2 bases, leaving 7 bases not matched to a gene. Looked up from germline, CDR1 is LNHDA and CDR2 is SQIVND (reference sequence). This CDR3 comprises 16 residues. The CDR3 DNA reads as TGTGCCAGTAGTGCGTCACAGGGGGCGGCCTACAATGAGCAGTTCTTC. Translating it yields CASSASQGAAYNEQFF.

The J gene is TRBJ1-2, the V gene TRBV11-3; D is possibly TRBD1 (5 bases). The V end lost 3 bases, the J end lost 0 bases, and 8 bases lay between the germline ends. CDR3 length equals 14 residues. Germline assignment: CDR1 SGHNT and CDR2 YENEEA. The CDR3 loop reads CASSLGRANYGYTF. CDR3 in DNA: TGTGCCAGCAGCTTGGGCAGGGCTAACTATGGCTACACCTTC. The whole variable domain, filled in from reference TRBV11-3 and TRBJ1-2, reads EAGVVQSPRYKIIEKKQPVAFWCNPISGHNTLYWYLQNLGQGPELLIRYENEEAVDDSQLPKDRFSAERLKGVDSTLKIQPAELGDSAVYLCASSLGRANYGYTFGSGTRLTVV.

This chain links TRBV11-3 with TRBJ2-7; 12 bases map to TRBD2. The CDR3 length is 13 residues. With 5 bases clipped from V and 6 bases from J, the junction kept 2 bases outside the gene matches. Per germline, CDR1 SGHNT and CDR2 YENEEA. CDR3 residues: CASSLTSGSEQYF. CDR3 coding DNA: TGTGCCAGCAGCCTGACTAGCGGGAGCGAGCAGTACTTC.

The chain links TRBV28 to TRBJ1-2; the D gene is possibly TRBD1 (6 bases). The CDR3 covers 13 residues. Germline V lookup: CDR1 MDHEN, CDR2 SYDVKM. V was shortened by 7 bases and J by 7 bases, with 16 bases between the two germline ends. The CDR3 sequence is CASTPAGGSGYTF. The DNA of the CDR3 is TGTGCCAGCACCCCTGCGGGGGGCTCTGGCTACACCTTC.

The rearrangement uses TRBV5-6 and TRBJ2-5; D gene unclear. The CDR3 extends over 13 amino acids. CDR1 and CDR2 (germline): SGHDT, YYEEEE. V was clipped by 2 bases and J by 4 bases, with 9 bases between them. The CDR3 bases are TGTGCCAGCAGCTTTAAGGTGGGAGAGACCCAGTACTTC. Protein product: CASSFKVGETQYF.

The chain links TRBV9 to TRBJ2-3; 7 bases align to TRBD2. Germline lookup yields CDR1 SGDLS and CDR2 YYNGEE. The ends lost 1 base at V and 0 bases at J; junction bases unmatched: 2. This CDR3 has 15 amino acids. The CDR3 spells CASSVSGISTDTQYF. CDR3 nucleotide sequence: TGTGCCAGCAGCGTAAGCGGGATAAGCACAGATACGCAGTATTTT.

The count of this clone is one. The genes are TRBV10-3 and TRBJ2-7; the match to TRBD1 covers 7 bases. The CDR3 is 15 residues long. CDR1 and CDR2 from the germline V gene are ENHRY and SYGVKD. J gave up 1 base and V 3 bases, and 6 bases lay outside the gene matches. DNA for the CDR3: TGTGCCATCAGTGATGGGCAGGGGGTGTCCTACGAGCAGTACTTC. The encoded protein is CAISDGQGVSYEQYF.

In regard to this clone: At one end the junction does not follow the germline gene, possibly because of a read error. The chain carries TRBV10-3 and TRBJ2-7; 7 positions agree with TRBD2. Germline CDR1 ENHRY, CDR2 SYGVKD. The CDR3 has 15 residues. DNA for the CDR3: TGTGCCAGCAGTTACGGGGCGGGAGAAAGCTACGAGCAGTACTTC. Its translation is CASSYGAGESYEQYF.

This chain joins TRBV11-2 and TRBJ2-5, with a possible D match to TRBD1 (5 bases). Germline CDR1 is SGHAT and CDR2 is FQNNGV. The germline V and J ends were trimmed by 7 bases and 3 bases, with 24 bases remaining between them. The CDR3 spans 17 residues. CDR3 protein: CASTSSPALTGKETQYF. The DNA for the CDR3 is TGTGCCAGCACCAGTAGCCCGGCACTAACAGGAAAAGAGACCCAGTACTTC.

This clone was seen just once. The chain couples TRBV5-6 to TRBJ1-2; 11 positions agree with TRBD1. The germline gives CDR1 SGHDT, CDR2 YYEEEE. The CDR3 contains 14 residues. The trim removed 3 bases at V and 4 bases at J, leaving 2 bases unmatched. CDR3 residues: CASSSGTGGYGYTF. The CDR3 DNA is TGTGCCAGCAGCTCCGGGACAGGGGGCTATGGCTACACCTTC.

V and J are TRBV30 and TRBJ2-3, with D possibly being TRBD2 (6 bases). The CDR3 extends over 17 amino acids. Germline V gene lookup returns CDR1 GTSNPN and CDR2 SVGIG (reference sequence). V was trimmed by 0 bases and J by 2 bases, leaving 18 bases between them. This CDR3 is CAWSVLGSGYSTDTQYF. In DNA, the CDR3 is TGTGCCTGGAGTGTACTTGGTAGCGGATACTCCACAGATACGCAGTATTTT.

The rearrangement joins TRBV5-4 to TRBJ2-5, with 13 bases aligning to TRBD2. Germline V gives CDR1 SGHNT, CDR2 YYREEE (reference sequence). After removal of 2 bases from V and 3 bases from J, the junction contained 4 bases not matched to a gene. This CDR3 is 16 amino acids long. CDR3 sequence: CASSFGLAGVKETQYF. The CDR3 DNA is TGTGCCAGCAGCTTCGGACTAGCGGGAGTCAAAGAGACCCAGTACTTC. Full variable domain (remainder filled in from reference TRBV5-4 and TRBJ2-5): ETGVTQSPTHLIKTRGQQVTLRCSSQSGHNTVSWYQQALGQGPQFIFQYYREEENGRGNFPPRFSGLQFPNYSSELNVNALELDDSALYLCASSFGLAGVKETQYFGPGTRLLVL.

The sample holds a few counts of this clone. The chain employs TRBV6-1 and TRBJ2-7; D may correspond to TRBD1 or TRBD2 (6 bases each). V gave up 8 bases and J gave up 4 bases, with 15 bases separating them. There are 13 residues in the CDR3. Germline V gene data show CDR1 as MNHNS and CDR2 as SASEGT. The CDR3 spells CASAPGGAYEQYF. The CDR3 DNA reads as TGTGCCAGCGCCCCCGGGGGCGCATACGAGCAGTACTTC.

V gene TRBV5-6 combines with J gene TRBJ2-7, with 7 bases fitting TRBD2. The CDR3 is 16 amino acids. With V trimmed by 4 bases and J by 1 base, 11 bases remained unmatched. Germline CDR1 reads SGHDT; CDR2 reads YYEEEE. The CDR3 reads CASSRRAGMYSYEQYF. The CDR3 nucleotides read TGTGCCAGCAGCCGTAGAGCGGGAATGTATTCCTACGAGCAGTACTTC.

The chain has TRBV4-2 and TRBJ1-5, with a weak D call TRBD1 (6 bases). The CDR3 is 13 amino acids. V was shortened by 5 bases and J by 8 bases, with 13 bases between the two germline ends. The germline V gene has CDR1 LGHNA and CDR2 YNFKEQ. The CDR3 here is CASSKGQSEPQHF. CDR3 in DNA: TGTGCCAGCAGCAAGGGACAAAGCGAGCCCCAGCATTTT.

This clone was observed a single time. V is TRBV6-6 and J is TRBJ2-2; unclear D gene. Trimming removed 8 bases from V and 4 bases from J, with 17 bases in between. Germline CDR1 reads MNHNY; CDR2 reads SVGAGI (reference sequence). The CDR3 is 15 amino acids. For the CDR3, the DNA is TGTGCCAGCCGAGGCTTAGCCTTTGGCACCGGGGAGCTGTTTTTT. Protein sequence: CASRGLAFGTGELFF.

V and J are TRBV23-1 and TRBJ2-3; D call uncertain. TRBV23-1 is reported as an ORF; its role is uncertain. Trimming removed 0 bases from V and 6 bases from J, with 13 bases in between. The CDR3 runs 15 residues. As DNA, the CDR3 is TGCGCCAGCAGTCAATCTAACCAGCTTCGGGATACGCAGTATTTT. Its protein product is CASSQSNQLRDTQYF.

The chain links TRBV2 to TRBJ2-1, with 7 bases that match TRBD1. CDR1 is SNHLY, CDR2 FYNNEI, per germline. V gave up 10 bases and J gave up 10 bases; unmatched junction bases: 16. CDR3 length: 14 amino acids. The CDR3 region is CATDALGAGGEQFF. CDR3 DNA sequence: TGTGCCACCGACGCCCTAGGGGCAGGGGGAGAGCAGTTCTTC.

This rearrangement joins TRBV4-2 to TRBJ2-1, with 9 bases identical to TRBD2. The CDR3 sequence is 15 residues long. The trim removed 1 base at V and 7 bases at J, leaving 5 bases unmatched. Germline V gives CDR1 LGHNA, CDR2 YNFKEQ. For the CDR3, the DNA is TGTGCCAGCAGCCAAGGGCTAGCGGGATTGAATGAGCAGTTCTTC. Residues: CASSQGLAGLNEQFF.

CDR3 in DNA: TGTGCCAGCAGCCCGGACAGATCCCAAGAGACCCAGTACTTC. Translation: CASSPDRSQETQYF. V and J are TRBV7-6 and TRBJ2-5; TRBD1 is a possible D gene (6 bases). CDR3 length equals 14 residues. Germline-derived CDR1 and CDR2 are SGHVS and FNYEAQ. Trimming removed 5 bases from V and 1 base from J, with 11 bases in between.

This clone has just one count. The J gene is TRBJ2-3, the V gene TRBV7-9, with 9 positions matching TRBD2. Germline V gene data show CDR1 as SEHNR and CDR2 as FQNEAQ (reference sequence). The CDR3 has 15 residues. J lost 3 bases, V lost 3 bases, and 4 bases had no gene match. The CDR3, as DNA: TGTGCCAGCAGCTTGTCTAGCGGGAATACAGATACGCAGTATTTT. Encoded protein: CASSLSSGNTDTQYF.

The chain combines TRBV5-1 with TRBJ2-1, with TRBD2 identical over 8 bases. The junction had 3 bases not matched to a gene; V was cut back by 0 bases and J by 7 bases. This CDR3 has 14 amino acids. Germline values: CDR1 SGHRS, CDR2 YFSETQ. This CDR3 reads CASSLGLAPNEQFF. The CDR3 nucleotides read TGCGCCAGCAGCTTGGGACTAGCGCCAAATGAGCAGTTCTTC.